These 23 T cell receptor beta chains share one sample of origin, sequenced in a study of cytomegalovirus exposure and HLA in healthy donors. Here immunoSEQ multiplex PCR was the method, and the copy in TCRdb shows in-frame clones only, minus some. The data contain 130,000 or so clones, more than 75% of them seen just once; the ten biggest clones take up roughly 1.9%. What was sequenced was PBMCs. These receptors all stem from a woman younger than 45 in good health and CMV-seronegative.

The gene calls are TRBV28 and TRBJ1-4, with 7 bases matching TRBD1. The J segment lost 6 bases and the V segment lost 2 bases, leaving 3 bases of the junction unmatched. The V gene's germline CDR1 is MDHEN and CDR2 SYDVKM. The CDR3 covers 14 residues. CDR3 DNA sequence: TGTGCCAGCAGTTTAGGGACAGAGGATGAAAAACTGTTTTTT. Protein: CASSLGTEDEKLFF.

The chain couples TRBV6-4 to TRBJ1-2, with a possible D match to TRBD1 (6 bases). The CDR3 is 13 amino acids. Trimming shortened V by 5 bases and J by 3 bases, and 10 bases separated the two germline ends. Per the germline V gene, CDR1 is MRHNA and CDR2 is SNTAGT. CDR3 residues: CASSTGFDYGYTF. CDR3 bases: TGTGCCAGCAGTACAGGGTTCGACTATGGCTACACCTTC.

The chain recombines TRBV4-3 with TRBJ2-3; TRBD1 is a possible D gene (5 bases). Germline assignment: CDR1 LGHNA and CDR2 YSLEER. CDR3 length: 17 amino acids. Trimming shortened V by 6 bases and J by 2 bases, and 21 bases separated the two germline ends. The CDR3 protein is CASSNYVGRDYTDTQYF. The DNA of the CDR3 is TGCGCCAGCAGTAACTACGTAGGCAGGGATTACACAGATACGCAGTATTTT.

This chain joins TRBV11-3 and TRBJ2-7; 10 bases match TRBD2. Germline CDR1 and CDR2: SGHNT and YENEEA. The ends lost 5 bases at V and 2 bases at J; junction bases unmatched: 6. The CDR3 has 15 residues. CDR3 region: CASSARTSGTYEQYF. The CDR3, as DNA: TGTGCCAGCAGCGCGAGGACTAGCGGAACCTACGAGCAGTACTTC. Combining the CDR3 with reference TRBV11-3 and TRBJ2-7 gives the whole variable domain EAGVVQSPRYKIIEKKQPVAFWCNPISGHNTLYWYLQNLGQGPELLIRYENEEAVDDSQLPKDRFSAERLKGVDSTLKIQPAELGDSAVYLCASSARTSGTYEQYFGPGTRLTVT.

The chain is built from TRBV4-1 and TRBJ2-5, with D perhaps TRBD2 (6 bases). Per the germline V gene, CDR1 is MGHRA and CDR2 is YSYEKL. This CDR3 has 16 amino acids. V dropped 3 bases and J dropped 4 bases, with 18 bases sitting between them. CDR3 loop: CASSHSSGVLRETQYF. In DNA form, the CDR3 reads TGCGCCAGCAGCCACTCGTCGGGGGTCCTGAGAGAGACCCAGTACTTC.

V is TRBV7-3 and J is TRBJ1-1; TRBD1 agrees at 8 bases. V lost 4 bases and J lost 7; bases outside the gene matches: 2. This CDR3 has 12 residues. Germline V gene lookup returns CDR1 SGHTA and CDR2 FQGTGA. CDR3 sequence reads: CASSSGGGEAFF. The CDR3, as DNA: TGTGCCAGCAGCTCAGGGGGCGGTGAAGCTTTCTTT. The variable domain in full, with the rest retrieved from reference TRBV7-3 and TRBJ1-1, is GAGVSQTPSNKVTEKGKYVELRCDPISGHTALYWYRQSLGQGPEFLIYFQGTGAADDSGLPNDRFFAVRPEGSVSTLKIQRTERGDSAVYLCASSSGGGEAFFGQGTRLTVV.

The chain uses TRBV7-9 and TRBJ2-7; 9 positions match TRBD1. Germline CDR1 reads SEHNR; CDR2 reads FQNEAQ (reference sequence). The CDR3 extends over 15 amino acids. V lost 5 bases to trimming and J lost 5 bases; unmatched junction nucleotides: 10. CDR3 nucleotides: TGTGCCAGCAGCGTACGAGACAGGGGGGAAGACGAGCAGTACTTC. It encodes CASSVRDRGEDEQYF.

The chain has TRBV19 and TRBJ1-1; D is unresolved. Trimming left V 8 bases short and J 0 bases short, with 7 bases between. The CDR3 has 12 residues. The germline V gene has CDR1 LNHDA and CDR2 SQIVND (reference sequence). The CDR3 region has the DNA TGTGCCAGTCAAGGAGTGAACACTGAAGCTTTCTTT. As protein: CASQGVNTEAFF.

This chain connects TRBV18 to TRBJ2-7; TRBD1 might be the D (5 bases). The V end lost 2 bases, the J end lost 2 bases, and 10 bases lay between the germline ends. The CDR3 loop spans 14 amino acids. Per the germline V gene, CDR1 is KGHSH and CDR2 is LQKENI. The CDR3 protein is CASSPATGPYEQYF. CDR3 in DNA: TGTGCCAGCTCACCAGCCACAGGTCCCTACGAGCAGTACTTC.

The chain joins TRBV9 to TRBJ2-1, with 16 bases matching TRBD2. V lost 2 bases to trimming and J lost 1 base; unmatched junction nucleotides: 6. The CDR3 runs to 19 residues. Looked up from germline, CDR1 is SGDLS and CDR2 is YYNGEE. CDR3 coding DNA: TGTGCCAGCAGCGTGTCCGGGACTAGCGGGGGGGCATCCTACAATGAGCAGTTCTTC. Protein sequence: CASSVSGTSGGASYNEQFF.

This clone came up a few times. V usage is TRBV2 and J usage is TRBJ2-5; 9 nucleotides line up with TRBD2. This CDR3 is built from 14 residues. V lost 5 bases to trimming and J lost 1 base; unmatched junction nucleotides: 2. The germline gives CDR1 SNHLY, CDR2 FYNNEI. CDR3 loop: CASSRLAVQETQYF. CDR3 DNA: TGTGCCAGCAGTCGACTAGCGGTCCAAGAGACCCAGTACTTC.

The V and J genes are TRBV9 and TRBJ2-5, with D possibly being TRBD2 (6 bases). V was clipped by 0 bases and J by 4 bases, with 16 bases between them. The CDR3 is 16 residues long. CDR1 SGDLS and CDR2 YYNGEE come from the germline V gene. The DNA for the CDR3 is TGTGCCAGCAGCGTAGTTGGGTCTCGGGGAGGAGAGACCCAGTACTTC. Its translation is CASSVVGSRGGETQYF.

V is TRBV9 and J is TRBJ2-1; 7 bases fit TRBD1. Germline V gives CDR1 SGDLS, CDR2 YYNGEE. V was clipped by 2 bases and J by 6 bases; unmatched bases: 8. The CDR3 sequence is 15 residues long. CDR3 DNA: TGTGCCAGCAGCGTGGGACAGCGCCGCCTCAATGAGCAGTTCTTC. Encoded protein: CASSVGQRRLNEQFF.

The chain has TRBV27 and TRBJ1-5; 8 bases match TRBD1. Germline CDR1 MNHEY, CDR2 SMNVEV (reference sequence). There are 17 residues in the CDR3. The J segment lost 0 bases and the V segment lost 1 base, leaving 5 bases of the junction unmatched. The CDR3 coding sequence is TGTGCCAGCAGTTTATACCAGGGGGCGAATAGCAATCAGCCCCAGCATTTT. Residues: CASSLYQGANSNQPQHF.

The chain joins TRBV30 to TRBJ1-4; D not resolved. Germline V CDR1 and CDR2: GTSNPN, SVGIG (reference sequence). V lost 1 base and J 8 bases, leaving 8 bases between the germline ends. The length of the CDR3 is 12 residues. This CDR3 reads CAWSDAREKLFF. CDR3 nucleotide sequence: TGTGCCTGGAGTGATGCGCGAGAAAAACTGTTTTTT.

This sequence joins TRBV30 and TRBJ1-4; 9 bases fit TRBD1. The germline gives CDR1 GTSNPN, CDR2 SVGIG (reference sequence). The CDR3 has 14 amino acids. V lost 3 bases, J lost 2 bases, and 1 base stayed unmatched. DNA of the CDR3: TGTGCCTGGAGGACAGGGGGGACTAATGAAAAACTGTTTTTT. It encodes CAWRTGGTNEKLFF.

The V gene is TRBV28, the J gene TRBJ1-1; possibly TRBD1 for D (6 bases). V shed 4 bases and J shed 2 bases, with 11 bases lying between them. CDR1 is MDHEN, CDR2 SYDVKM, per germline. The CDR3 length is 14 residues. The DNA for the CDR3 is TGTGCCAGCAGTTGGGGACAAGCTAACACTGAAGCTTTCTTT. This codes for CASSWGQANTEAFF.

The rearrangement uses TRBV9 and TRBJ2-2; the match to TRBD2 covers 13 bases. The CDR3 contains 16 residues. With V trimmed by 5 bases and J by 4 bases, 5 bases remained unmatched. Germline loops: CDR1 SGDLS, CDR2 YYNGEE. As DNA, the CDR3 is TGTGCCAGCAGTCGACTAGCGGGGGGTGGCACCGGGGAGCTGTTTTTT. Translating it yields CASSRLAGGGTGELFF.

The rearrangement joins TRBV19 to TRBJ1-5, with 8 bases aligning to TRBD1. CDR1 is LNHDA, CDR2 SQIVND, per germline (reference sequence). The CDR3 is made up of 15 amino acids. V lost 6 bases to trimming and J lost 3 bases; unmatched junction nucleotides: 7. This CDR3 is CASRHRDRHNQPQHF. Written as DNA, the CDR3 is TGTGCCAGTAGGCACCGGGACAGGCACAATCAGCCCCAGCATTTT. The variable domain in full, completed from reference TRBV19 and TRBJ1-5, reads DGGITQSPKYLFRKEGQNVTLSCEQNLNHDAMYWYRQDPGQGLRLIYYSQIVNDFQKGDIAEGYSVSREKKESFPLTVTSAQKNPTAFYLCASRHRDRHNQPQHFGDGTRLSIL.

The gene calls are TRBV6-6 and TRBJ2-3; D unclear. Deletions cut 2 bases from V and 0 bases from J, with 12 bases between. The CDR3 loop spans 16 amino acids. Germline values: CDR1 MNHNY, CDR2 SVGAGI (reference sequence). The CDR3 reads CASSYGLVGSTDTQYF. The CDR3 coding sequence is TGTGCCAGCAGTTACGGGTTAGTCGGGAGCACAGATACGCAGTATTTT.

The genes are TRBV30 and TRBJ1-2, with D possibly TRBD1 on 6 matching bases. CDR1 GTSNPN and CDR2 SVGIG come from the germline V gene (reference sequence). V lost 3 bases, J lost 7 bases, and 24 bases lay in between. This CDR3 spans 16 amino acids. The CDR3 DNA reads TGTGCCTGGAGCTCGGGGGGGGCGAGAATGGTGGGTGGCTACACCTTC. Translating gives CAWSSGGARMVGGYTF.

This chain connects TRBV29-1 to TRBJ2-7; possible D gene TRBD1, 6 bases. V was trimmed by 2 bases and J by 1 base, leaving 15 bases between them. The CDR3 consists of 15 residues. The germline V gene encodes CDR1 SQVTM and CDR2 ANQGSEA. The CDR3 region is CSVETTGFPSYEQYF. The CDR3, as DNA: TGCAGCGTTGAAACAACAGGGTTCCCTTCCTACGAGCAGTACTTC.

The chain carries TRBV7-2 and TRBJ2-7, with TRBD2 identical over 9 bases. Germline V gives CDR1 SGHTA, CDR2 FQGNSA. CDR3 length: 16 amino acids. Trimming removed 0 bases from V and 5 bases from J; junction bases left unmatched: 8. The CDR3 DNA is TGTGCCAGCAGCTTAGCGACGACTAGCGGTTTCAACGAGCAGTACTTC. Translated, it gives CASSLATTSGFNEQYF.